One and the same sample provided the 16 T cell receptor beta chains below, sequenced in a study of cytomegalovirus exposure and HLA in healthy donors. PCR used 60 Vbeta primers and 13 Jbeta primers. Data came from immunoSEQ multiplex PCR; TCRdb stores just in-frame clones and leaves some out. The sample lists more than 100,000 clones; approximately 84% were seen once. Specimen: PBMCs. The receptors were gathered from a man aged 50-59 years in good health and CMV-seronegative.

This rearrangement joins TRBV10-3 to TRBJ1-5, with TRBD1 matching over 7 bases. CDR1 and CDR2 (germline): ENHRY, SYGVKD. This CDR3 region has 15 residues. V lost 6 bases, J lost 0 bases, and 5 bases stayed unmatched. The CDR3 coding sequence is TGTGCCATCAGCCGGACAGGTACTAGCAATCAGCCCCAGCATTTT. Amino acids: CAISRTGTSNQPQHF.

CDR3 sequence (DNA): TGCGCCAGCAGCTTCACACAGGGTGCCTACGAGCAGTACTTC. It yields the protein CASSFTQGAYEQYF. The chain is built from TRBV5-1 and TRBJ2-7; D perhaps matches TRBD1 (6 bases). V lost 2 bases, J lost 2 bases, and 11 bases lay in between. The CDR3 totals 14 residues. Germline CDR1 reads SGHRS; CDR2 reads YFSETQ.

The chain joins TRBV20-1 to TRBJ2-5; possibly TRBD2 for D (5 bases). V was clipped by 2 bases and J by 5 bases, with 6 bases between them. The germline gives CDR1 DFQATT, CDR2 SNEGSKA (reference sequence). This CDR3 is built from 11 residues. CDR3 in amino acids: CSARTRETQYF. The CDR3 DNA is TGCAGTGCTAGAACTAGGGAGACCCAGTACTTC.

This chain links TRBV28 with TRBJ2-7; weak D call: TRBD2 (6 bases). V shed 6 bases and J shed 3 bases, with 18 bases lying between them. The germline CDR1 and CDR2 sequences are MDHEN and SYDVKM. The CDR3 extends over 15 amino acids. In nucleotides, the CDR3 is TGTGCCAGCAGCCGCGGGACGGATTCCGTCTACGAGCAGTACTTC. Translating it yields CASSRGTDSVYEQYF.

The chain recombines TRBV28 with TRBJ2-3; no clear D. Trimming stripped 2 bases from V and 5 bases from J, with 14 bases between. CDR3 length: 15 residues. Germline V CDR1 and CDR2: MDHEN, SYDVKM. The CDR3 spells CASSLTVPFGDTQYF. CDR3 nucleotide sequence: TGTGCCAGCAGTTTAACAGTCCCGTTCGGAGATACGCAGTATTTT.

This clone was observed a few times. The gene calls are TRBV7-3 and TRBJ2-1; 8 bases fit TRBD2. Germline assignment: CDR1 SGHTA and CDR2 FQGTGA. V trimming: 1 base; J trimming: 6 bases; junction bases outside the gene matches: 5. This CDR3 is built from 15 residues. CDR3 nucleotide sequence: TGTGCCAGCAGCTTAATGGCTAGCGGGTTCAATGAGCAGTTCTTC. It is translated as CASSLMASGFNEQFF.

As DNA, the CDR3 is TGTGCCAGCAGCTACCGGACAGGGTATGAAAAACTGTTTTTT. This codes for CASSYRTGYEKLFF. V gene TRBV7-2 combines with J gene TRBJ1-4, with TRBD1 matching 8 bases. Losses at the gene ends were 4 bases for V and 6 bases for J; bases not matched to a gene: 4. The CDR3 covers 14 residues. CDR1 SGHTA and CDR2 FQGNSA come from the germline V gene.

This rearrangement joins TRBV6-6 to TRBJ1-1; 10 nucleotides align to TRBD1. V gave up 2 bases and J gave up 5 bases; unmatched junction bases: 5. The length of the CDR3 is 15 residues. Germline V gene lookup returns CDR1 MNHNY and CDR2 SVGAGI (reference sequence). This CDR3 is CASSYADRGRTEAFF. The CDR3 bases are TGTGCCAGCAGTTACGCTGACAGGGGGCGAACTGAAGCTTTCTTT.

This chain joins TRBV7-2 and TRBJ1-5; 8 bases agree with TRBD1. Germline assignment: CDR1 SGHTA and CDR2 FQGNSA. V dropped 3 bases and J dropped 6; count of bases not matched to a gene: 4. CDR3 length equals 14 residues. In nucleotides, the CDR3 is TGTGCCAGCAGCTTGGGACAGGTTCCTCAGCCCCAGCATTTT. It specifies CASSLGQVPQPQHF.

This clone is a singleton in its sample. V is TRBV12-5 and J is TRBJ2-7; 7 bases are a match to TRBD1. Germline-derived CDR1 and CDR2 are LGHNT and FRNRAP. The V segment lost 2 bases and the J segment 2 bases; nucleotides outside the gene matches: 6. The CDR3 extends over 15 amino acids. CDR3 loop: CASGLFRDRAYEQYF. CDR3 coding DNA: TGTGCTAGTGGTTTGTTCCGGGACAGAGCCTACGAGCAGTACTTC.

The V and J genes are TRBV30 and TRBJ1-2, with D perhaps TRBD1 (6 bases). Germline-derived CDR1 and CDR2 are GTSNPN and SVGIG (reference sequence). V was trimmed by 2 bases and J by 3 bases, leaving 16 bases between them. The CDR3 has 15 residues. CDR3 in DNA: TGTGCCTGGAGTCAGCGGGGGGCCCGACACTATGGCTACACCTTC. This sequence encodes CAWSQRGARHYGYTF.

V usage is TRBV10-3 and J usage is TRBJ1-2; maybe TRBD1 (6 bases). Trimming cost V 0 bases and J 2 bases, with 16 bases left between them. The germline CDR1 and CDR2 sequences are ENHRY and SYGVKD. This CDR3 contains 17 residues. Here the CDR3 DNA reads TGTGCCATCAGTGAGTCGAGGGGGTCAGGGACAAACTATGGCTACACCTTC. Translated, it gives CAISESRGSGTNYGYTF.

The chain combines TRBV7-2 with TRBJ2-3; 14 nucleotides agree with TRBD2. Germline trimming cut 5 bases from V and 4 bases from J; bases unmatched to any gene: 8. Germline CDR1 SGHTA, CDR2 FQGNSA. The length of the CDR3 is 17 residues. The CDR3 is CASSTPRGLAGADTQYF. CDR3 DNA sequence: TGTGCCAGCAGCACTCCCCGGGGACTAGCGGGAGCAGATACGCAGTATTTT.

The chain uses TRBV5-1 and TRBJ2-1, with 7 bases matching TRBD1. Germline V gene data show CDR1 as SGHRS and CDR2 as YFSETQ. The ends lost 3 bases at V and 1 base at J; junction bases unmatched: 1. This CDR3 has 14 amino acids. CDR3 sequence reads: CASSSTGSYNEQFF. The CDR3 region has the DNA TGCGCCAGCAGCTCGACAGGGTCCTACAATGAGCAGTTCTTC.

The chain uses TRBV29-1 and TRBJ2-1; 9 positions agree with TRBD1. V lost 7 bases, J lost 6 bases, and 7 bases stayed unmatched. Per the germline V gene, CDR1 is SQVTM and CDR2 is ANQGSEA. This CDR3 contains 13 residues. CDR3: CSARGDRANEQFF. CDR3 coding DNA: TGCAGCGCCAGAGGGGACAGGGCCAATGAGCAGTTCTTC.

The rearrangement uses TRBV5-1 and TRBJ1-6; 11 bases fit TRBD1. The germline V gene encodes CDR1 SGHRS and CDR2 YFSETQ. After removal of 3 bases from V and 4 bases from J, the junction contained 3 bases not matched to a gene. The CDR3 sequence is 16 residues long. In DNA form, the CDR3 reads TGCGCCAGCAGCTCGGACAGGGGGCAGTATAATTCACCCCTCCACTTT. This encodes CASSSDRGQYNSPLHF.